These 20 T cell receptor beta chains were sequenced from one sample in a study of T cells in Graves' hyperthyroidism and ophthalmopathy. RNA transcripts provided the source from which TCR beta CDR3 regions were amplified. During a first-round RT-PCR of the TCR CDR3, the HTBI primer set was used. TCRdb reprocessed the multiplex PCR reads via MiXCR and lists one record per CDR3 protein. This table has more than 350,000 distinct CDR3 sequences, roughly a sixth appearing once. Sequencing was performed on blood. The receptor set was obtained from a woman aged 25 to 39 with Graves' hyperthyroidism that later progressed to Graves' ophthalmopathy.

This clonotype was counted only a few times. The chain links TRBV9 to TRBJ2-2, with D maybe TRBD2 (5 bases). The CDR3 runs 16 residues. V gave up 4 bases and J gave up 2 bases, with 15 bases separating them. Looked up from germline, CDR1 is SGDLS and CDR2 is YYNGEE. CDR3 nucleotides: TGTGCCAGCAGCTTGACCTCTAGCAGCAACACCGGGGAGCTGTTTTTT. It yields the protein CASSLTSSSNTGELFF. Full variable domain (outside the CDR3, taken from reference TRBV9 and TRBJ2-2): DSGVTQTPKHLITATGQRVTLRCSPRSGDLSVYWYQQSLDQGLQFLIQYYNGEERAKGNILERFSAQQFPDLHSELNLSSLELGDSALYFCASSLTSSSNTGELFFGEGSRLTVL.

This clonotype was seen a handful of times. The chain uses TRBV19 and TRBJ2-3; D gene unclear. From germline, CDR1 is LNHDA and CDR2 SQIVND (reference sequence). V dropped 1 base and J dropped 1 base, with 9 bases sitting between them. The CDR3 has 15 amino acids. This CDR3 reads CASSIGVIGTDTQYF. The CDR3 DNA sequence: TGTGCCAGTAGTATAGGTGTTATCGGCACAGATACGCAGTATTTT.

This clonotype was counted many times. The CDR3 spells CASSQDGLAGGEQYF. CDR3 sequence (DNA): TGCGCCAGCAGCCAAGACGGACTAGCGGGAGGCGAGCAGTACTTC. The chain couples TRBV4-1 to TRBJ2-7; the match to TRBD2 covers 14 bases. With V trimmed by 0 bases and J by 6 bases, 1 base remained unmatched. The CDR3 is made up of 15 amino acids. Germline CDR1 reads MGHRA; CDR2 reads YSYEKL.

This clonotype has only one observation. This chain connects TRBV6-5 to TRBJ1-1, with D perhaps TRBD1 (6 bases). This CDR3 spans 15 amino acids. Germline V lookup: CDR1 MNHEY, CDR2 SVGAGI. Trimming shortened V by 5 bases and J by 7 bases, and 20 bases separated the two germline ends. CDR3 DNA: TGTGCCAGCAGTCTACAGGGCTATCACGAGTTTGAAGCTTTCTTT. Its translation: CASSLQGYHEFEAFF.

This clonotype was counted at least ten times. J is TRBJ2-7 and V is TRBV12-3 or TRBV12-4; 8 bases map to TRBD2. The CDR3 length is 15 residues. V lost 4 bases to trimming and J lost 3 bases; unmatched junction nucleotides: 8. CDR3: CASSSRGGTLYEQYF. DNA for the CDR3: TGTGCCAGCAGTTCTCGGGGGGGGACACTCTACGAGCAGTACTTC.

V gene TRBV7-9 combines with J gene TRBJ1-1; no reliable D call. The germline V gene has CDR1 SEHNR and CDR2 FQNEAQ (reference sequence). The CDR3 is 15 amino acids. Trimming cost V 1 base and J 0 bases, with 9 bases left between them. The CDR3 sequence: CASSLDNRLNTEAFF. The DNA for the CDR3 is TGTGCCAGCAGCTTAGACAACAGACTGAACACTGAAGCTTTCTTT.

The sample holds many counts of this clonotype. This CDR3 is CASSRGYSPLHF. In DNA, the CDR3 is TGTGCCAGCAGCAGGGGATATTCACCCCTCCACTTT. The J gene is TRBJ1-6, the V gene TRBV12-3 or TRBV12-4; D is perhaps TRBD1 (6 bases). The CDR3 is made up of 12 amino acids. V lost 6 bases and J lost 8, with 8 bases in between.

This clonotype has only a few counts. The gene calls are TRBV4-1 and TRBJ2-1; D is undetermined. Germline CDR1 is MGHRA and CDR2 is YSYEKL. With 3 bases removed from V and 2 bases from J, the gap between germline ends came to 26 bases. The CDR3 has 20 amino acids. DNA of the CDR3: TGCGCCAGCAGCCAGACCGCGACTCCGTACGCAACCCGAACCTACAATGAGCAGTTCTTC. Protein: CASSQTATPYATRTYNEQFF.

The chain carries TRBV24-1 and TRBJ2-7; D might be TRBD1 (5 bases). Trimming removed 4 bases at V and 3 bases at J, with 9 bases between. Germline V lookup: CDR1 KGHDR, CDR2 SFDVKD. The CDR3 runs to 13 residues. The CDR3 DNA sequence: TGTGCCACCAGTGAATCACAGGACTACGAGCAGTACTTC. It codes for CATSESQDYEQYF.

This clonotype occurred a few times. The CDR3 region has the DNA TGTGCCAGCAGACCGTTGGTGTCTAGCATTACCGGGGAGCTGTTTTTT. The encoded protein is CASRPLVSSITGELFF. The V gene is TRBV7-9, the J gene TRBJ2-2, with D possibly TRBD2 on 5 matching bases. Trimming pared 6 bases from V and 5 bases from J, leaving 19 bases between. The CDR3 length is 16 residues. Germline assignment: CDR1 SEHNR and CDR2 FQNEAQ (reference sequence).

The chain has TRBV20-1 and TRBJ2-3; 10 bases agree with TRBD1. The V gene end was trimmed by 0 bases and the J gene end by 0 bases; junction bases not matched to a gene: 3. The CDR3 runs 16 residues. Germline values: CDR1 DFQATT, CDR2 SNEGSKA (reference sequence). The DNA for the CDR3 is TGCAGTGCTAGAGATTGGGACAGGGGCAGCACAGATACGCAGTATTTT. Translating gives CSARDWDRGSTDTQYF.

The genes are TRBV18 and TRBJ2-5, with D perhaps matching TRBD1 (5 bases). CDR1 KGHSH and CDR2 LQKENI come from the germline V gene. V lost 7 bases and J 1 base, leaving 13 bases between the germline ends. There are 14 residues in the CDR3. This CDR3 reads CASCGQGTQETQYF. Here the CDR3 DNA reads TGTGCCAGCTGCGGCCAGGGTACCCAAGAGACCCAGTACTTC.

In this sample, this clonotype turned up many times. The CDR3 nucleotides read TGTGCCAGCAGCTACTACTACGGCACAGATACGCAGTATTTT. It codes for CASSYYYGTDTQYF. The V and J genes are TRBV6-1 and TRBJ2-3; the D is unclear. The length of the CDR3 is 14 residues. CDR1 and CDR2 from the germline V gene are MNHNS and SASEGT. Trimming took off 6 bases at V and 1 base at J, with 11 bases between the two ends.

This clonotype was seen more than once but under ten times. The chain is built from TRBV6-1 and TRBJ2-5; D gene unclear. In germline, CDR1 is MNHNS, CDR2 SASEGT. The CDR3 consists of 11 residues. The V and J ends lost 0 bases and 14 bases respectively, with 10 bases between them. The CDR3 nucleotides are TGTGCCAGCAGTGAAGCGCTTCACTTCTACTTC. Translated: CASSEALHFYF.

This clonotype was counted ten times or more. This chain uses TRBV5-1 with TRBJ2-1; 7 bases map to TRBD1. The CDR3 has 14 amino acids. The V and J ends lost 0 bases and 7 bases, in that order; junction bases with no gene match: 4. Germline CDR1 reads SGHRS; CDR2 reads YFSETQ. CDR3 protein: CASSLGQGENEQFF. In nucleotides, the CDR3 is TGCGCCAGCAGCTTGGGCCAGGGGGAGAATGAGCAGTTCTTC.

For this clonotype: This may stem from a read error, because a much larger clone lies one nucleotide away. The V gene is TRBV20-1, the J gene TRBJ1-2; 7 nucleotides align to TRBD1. Germline values: CDR1 DFQATT, CDR2 SNEGSKA (reference sequence). This CDR3 region has 13 residues. CDR3: CSAPRQGFNGCTF. In DNA, the CDR3 is TGCAGTGCTCCCCGACAGGGTTTTAATGGCTGCACCTTC.

This clonotype has at least ten counts. The V and J genes are TRBV2 and TRBJ2-6, with 9 bases lining up with TRBD1. Looked up from germline, CDR1 is SNHLY and CDR2 is FYNNEI. V was pared by 6 bases and J by 0 bases, with 12 bases of the junction left unmatched. This CDR3 region has 19 residues. CDR3 bases: TGTGCCAGCAGAATCTCCCGGGACAGGGCTGACTCTGGGGCCAACGTCCTGACTTTC. Its translation is CASRISRDRADSGANVLTF.

The chain recombines TRBV7-2 with TRBJ2-7; 9 bases line up with TRBD1. Germline V gene sequence: CDR1 SGHTA, CDR2 FQGNSA. This CDR3 has 16 amino acids. The V and J ends lost 4 bases and 3 bases, in that order; junction bases with no gene match: 10. CDR3 coding DNA: TGTGCCAGCAGCTGGCGATGGGGACAGGGATTCTACGAGCAGTACTTC. This encodes CASSWRWGQGFYEQYF.

Many counts were recorded for this clonotype. The chain recombines TRBV30 with TRBJ1-3; a possible D gene is TRBD1 (5 bases). With 0 bases removed from V and 7 bases from J, the gap between germline ends came to 16 bases. CDR1 GTSNPN and CDR2 SVGIG come from the germline V gene (reference sequence). The CDR3 covers 15 residues. In DNA form, the CDR3 reads TGTGCCTGGAGTGTCGGCAGGGTTAGAGCGAACACCATATATTTT. Its protein product is CAWSVGRVRANTIYF.

The rearrangement links TRBV5-8 to TRBJ1-5; TRBD1 matches at 7 bases. The CDR3 extends over 16 amino acids. Germline trimming cut 6 bases from V and 7 bases from J; bases unmatched to any gene: 16. Germline loops: CDR1 SGHTS, CDR2 YDEGEE. This CDR3 reads CASIWGDSLGGQPQHF. CDR3 bases: TGTGCCAGCATCTGGGGGGACAGTCTCGGAGGGCAGCCCCAGCATTTT.